These 17 T cell receptor beta chains were sequenced from one sample in a study of blood T cell repertoires in COVID-19. The repertoire was sequenced with immunoSEQ multiplex PCR; TCRdb's copy has only in-frame clones and lacks some. The data show nearly 300,000 clones, less than 85% seen once. The sample consisted of peripheral blood. The receptors here all came from a human donor with COVID-19, enrolled during active disease. The donor label of this sample is uncertain.

The chain carries TRBV5-6 and TRBJ2-2, with TRBD2 matching over 10 bases. This CDR3 is 17 amino acids long. V trimming: 4 bases; J trimming: 5 bases; junction bases outside the gene matches: 11. The germline V gene encodes CDR1 SGHDT and CDR2 YYEEEE. The CDR3 DNA sequence: TGTGCCAGCAGCCAAGCGTTTCTAGCGGGAGCAACCGGGGAGCTGTTTTTT. This sequence encodes CASSQAFLAGATGELFF.

The genes are TRBV5-1 and TRBJ2-3, with 12 bases that match TRBD2. This CDR3 has 18 amino acids. Per the germline V gene, CDR1 is SGHRS and CDR2 is YFSETQ. The J segment lost 5 bases and the V segment lost 0 bases, leaving 10 bases of the junction unmatched. The CDR3 protein is CASSLEGAASGREDTQYF. CDR3 sequence (DNA): TGCGCCAGCAGCTTGGAAGGCGCGGCTAGCGGGAGGGAAGATACGCAGTATTTT.

The gene calls are TRBV19 and TRBJ2-7; D is unresolved. In germline, CDR1 is LNHDA, CDR2 SQIVND (reference sequence). The CDR3 totals 15 residues. Trimming pared 5 bases from V and 2 bases from J, leaving 16 bases between. Written as DNA, the CDR3 is TGTGCCAGTAGTTCCCCCCGCGGCCAGACCTACGAGCAGTACTTC. Its translation is CASSSPRGQTYEQYF.

This sequence joins TRBV5-1 and TRBJ2-2; TRBD1 might be the D (5 bases). Trimming took 2 bases from V and 7 from J, leaving 12 bases between them. The CDR3 runs 14 residues. Germline assignment: CDR1 SGHRS and CDR2 YFSETQ. In DNA, the CDR3 is TGCGCCAGCAGCTTCGTGCAGGGCGACGGGGAGCTGTTTTTT. It encodes CASSFVQGDGELFF.

The V call is TRBV7-6, the J call TRBJ2-5; D is ambiguous. The length of the CDR3 is 14 residues. Germline CDR1 reads SGHVS; CDR2 reads FNYEAQ. V was cut by 2 bases and J by 4 bases, with 11 bases left in between. CDR3 DNA sequence: TGTGCCAGCAGCTTAACCCTAGAAGTAGAGACCCAGTACTTC. It specifies CASSLTLEVETQYF. Combining the CDR3 with reference TRBV7-6 and TRBJ2-5 gives the whole variable domain GAGVSQSPRYKVTKRGQDVALRCDPISGHVSLYWYRQALGQGPEFLTYFNYEAQQDKSGLPNDRFSAERPEGSISTLTIQRTEQRDSAMYRCASSLTLEVETQYFGPGTRLLVL.

The J gene is TRBJ2-3, the V gene TRBV19; 11 bases agree with TRBD1. This CDR3 is built from 13 residues. Unmatched junction bases numbered 3, after V lost 9 bases and J lost 4 bases. Germline V gives CDR1 LNHDA, CDR2 SQIVND (reference sequence). The CDR3 nucleotides read TGTGCCAGCAGGGACAGGGGGTCAGATACGCAGTATTTT. This encodes CASRDRGSDTQYF.

In regard to this clone: One junction end does not reproduce the germline sequence, and a read error may be involved. This sequence joins TRBV30 and TRBJ1-4, with a tentative D call TRBD1 (6 bases). Looked up from germline, CDR1 is GTSNPN and CDR2 is SVGIG (reference sequence). The CDR3 has 11 amino acids. The CDR3 DNA is TGTGCCTGGAGTGGGGGAAGGGGACACCGATTT. Its translation: CAWSGGRGHRF.

The V and J genes are TRBV5-6 and TRBJ1-2; 9 nucleotides agree with TRBD1. The germline CDR1 and CDR2 sequences are SGHDT and YYEEEE. Germline trimming cut 4 bases from V and 4 bases from J; bases unmatched to any gene: 5. The CDR3 is 14 amino acids. CDR3 sequence: CASSTGQGTYGYTF. CDR3 DNA sequence: TGTGCCAGCAGCACGGGACAGGGAACCTATGGCTACACCTTC. The variable domain in full, with the rest retrieved from reference TRBV5-6 and TRBJ1-2, is DAGVTQSPTHLIKTRGQQVTLRCSPKSGHDTVSWYQQALGQGPQFIFQYYEEEERQRGNFPDRFSGHQFPNYSSELNVNALLLGDSALYLCASSTGQGTYGYTFGSGTRLTVV.

The chain recombines TRBV19 with TRBJ1-1; D gene uncertain. The germline CDR1 and CDR2 sequences are LNHDA and SQIVND (reference sequence). V was cut by 4 bases and J by 2 bases, with 8 bases left in between. The CDR3 runs 13 residues. CDR3 DNA: TGTGCCAGTAGTACTTTCGGTAACACTGAAGCTTTCTTT. Translation gives CASSTFGNTEAFF.

This clone was counted once. The rearrangement uses TRBV19 and TRBJ1-5, with 9 bases matching TRBD1. The germline V gene encodes CDR1 LNHDA and CDR2 SQIVND (reference sequence). The CDR3 sequence is 16 residues long. Unmatched junction bases numbered 6, after V lost 5 bases and J lost 1 base. The CDR3 here is CASSPADRGSNQPQHF. As DNA, the CDR3 is TGTGCCAGTAGTCCCGCGGACAGGGGAAGCAATCAGCCCCAGCATTTT.

A single count supports this clone. The rearrangement links TRBV7-3 to TRBJ2-3; possibly TRBD2 for D (6 bases). V shed 5 bases and J shed 0 bases, with 9 bases lying between them. CDR3 length: 14 amino acids. The germline CDR1 and CDR2 sequences are SGHTA and FQGTGA. Here the CDR3 reads CASSPGGSTDTQYF. The CDR3 nucleotides are TGTGCCAGCAGCCCAGGAGGGAGCACAGATACGCAGTATTTT. Drawing the rest from reference TRBV7-3 and TRBJ2-3, the complete variable domain is GAGVSQTPSNKVTEKGKYVELRCDPISGHTALYWYRQSLGQGPEFLIYFQGTGAADDSGLPNDRFFAVRPEGSVSTLKIQRTERGDSAVYLCASSPGGSTDTQYFGPGTRLTVL.

The rearrangement uses TRBV19 and TRBJ2-1, with 7 bases that match TRBD1. CDR3 length equals 14 residues. Looked up from germline, CDR1 is LNHDA and CDR2 is SQIVND (reference sequence). V trimming: 5 bases; J trimming: 4 bases; junction bases outside the gene matches: 5. The CDR3 protein is CASSDDRVYNEQFF. The DNA for the CDR3 is TGTGCCAGTAGTGATGACAGGGTGTACAATGAGCAGTTCTTC. Filled out from reference TRBV19 and TRBJ2-1, the complete variable domain reads DGGITQSPKYLFRKEGQNVTLSCEQNLNHDAMYWYRQDPGQGLRLIYYSQIVNDFQKGDIAEGYSVSREKKESFPLTVTSAQKNPTAFYLCASSDDRVYNEQFFGPGTRLTVL.

The chain combines TRBV19 with TRBJ1-1, with a weak D call TRBD1 (6 bases). There are 19 residues in the CDR3. CDR1 is LNHDA, CDR2 SQIVND, per germline (reference sequence). Deletions cut 3 bases from V and 1 base from J, with 24 bases between. DNA of the CDR3: TGTGCCAGTAGTATCAATTACGGACAGCCCAAACTGGAGAACACTGAAGCTTTCTTT. Translating it yields CASSINYGQPKLENTEAFF.

V and J are TRBV3-1 (or the pseudogene TRBV3-2) and TRBJ1-5; the D is unclear. V was clipped by 0 bases and J by 4 bases, with 4 bases between them. The CDR3 has 13 residues. Germline values: CDR1 LGHDT, CDR2 YNNKEL (reference sequence). The CDR3 sequence is CASSQDFNQPQHF. For the CDR3, the DNA is TGTGCCAGCAGCCAAGACTTTAATCAGCCCCAGCATTTT.

This chain links TRBV19 with TRBJ2-7, with TRBD1 matching over 9 bases. The CDR3 consists of 15 residues. CDR1 and CDR2 from the germline V gene are LNHDA and SQIVND (reference sequence). J lost 5 bases, V lost 3 bases, and 8 bases had no gene match. The CDR3 bases are TGTGCCAGTAGTATTGGCCGACAGGGGGGCCACGAGCAGTACTTC. It encodes CASSIGRQGGHEQYF.

In regard to this clone: Compared with germline, one end of the junction differs, possibly owing to a read error. The chain uses TRBV28 and TRBJ2-7, with D hard to call. Germline values: CDR1 MDHEN, CDR2 SYDVKM. This CDR3 is 12 amino acids long. The CDR3 DNA sequence: TGTGCCAGCGGTTCCCTTTCCTTCGAGCAGTACTTC. This translates into CASGSLSFEQYF.

The J gene is TRBJ1-5, the V gene TRBV19, with D unresolved. The germline gives CDR1 LNHDA, CDR2 SQIVND (reference sequence). Trimming left V 5 bases short and J 0 bases short, with 11 bases between. The CDR3 consists of 15 residues. CDR3 bases: TGTGCCAGTAGTGTGATGGCTTATAGCAATCAGCCCCAGCATTTT. The encoded protein is CASSVMAYSNQPQHF.